This T cell receptor beta chain was profiled in a study of regulatory T cells in long-lasting Graves disease. The CDR3 extends over 13 amino acids. Trimming removed 0 bases from V and 6 bases from J, with 8 bases in between. Germline lookup yields CDR1 GTSNPN and CDR2 SVGIG (reference sequence). Arm-PCR with iRepertoire HTBI primers amplified the CDR3 regions for these TCR beta libraries. TCRdb re-called the multiplex PCR reads with MiXCR, one entry per CDR3 protein. In the table there are over 300,000 distinct CDR3 sequences, roughly a fifth of which are singletons. As for time point: persistent/refractory GD, antithyroid drugs over 5 years with positive TRAb. Scientists built the TCR library using RNA that was extracted from PBMCs. With regard to this clonotype: What it binds is unknown.

Notes on the study in general: Patients with persistent disease shared 2,700 or so public clonotypes, outpacing the roughly 970 shared by new patients. Persistent disease was characterized by preferential usage of TRBV28, TRBJ1-2 and TRBJ2-5.

The V gene is TRBV30, the J gene TRBJ2-2, with D hard to call. This TCR came from a female donor with Graves disease. Here the sequenced sample was peripheral blood mononuclear cells (PBMCs), taken when the disease was refractory, from a patient treated with antithyroid drugs. CDR3 loop: CAWSVQMAGELFF. The DNA of the CDR3 is TGTGCCTGGAGTGTACAGATGGCCGGGGAGCTGTTTTTT.